This TCR beta chain stems from a study of graft-versus-host responses after intestinal transplantation. The V gene lost 0 bases and the J gene lost 4 bases, with 10 bases spanning the gap. The CDR3 has 16 residues. Germline V gene sequence: CDR1 LGHNA, CDR2 YNFKEQ. Clones were sequenced by immunoSEQ multiplex PCR, and TCRdb holds only the in-frame ones, with some missing. The table has around 12,000 clones, 84% seen once. The genes are TRBV4-2 and TRBJ1-6, with a weak D call TRBD1 (5 bases). The receptor was derived from a human patient who received an intestinal transplant, so some T cells may come from the graft donor. Sample: PBMCs, taken approximately 320 days after intestinal transplant. DNA of the CDR3: TGTGCCAGCAGCCAAGAGACCTCAGGGTATAATTCACCCCTCCACTTT. Amino acid sequence: CASSQETSGYNSPLHF.